These 3 T cell receptor beta chains share one sample of origin, sequenced in a study of Ad26.COV2.S vaccination and SARS-CoV-2 variants (dated by TCRdb to about 2021). The sample's treatment or condition label, decoded: approximately 18 received Ad26.COV2.S at low or high dose, single or two shots; about 5 received placebo; per-sample allocation not given. For vaccine and placebo recipients, repertoires were sequenced using samples collected on day 63 after the first injection. Libraries were made using the immunoSEQ multiplex PCR assay. Not all clones reach the TCRdb copy of this immuneACCESS table, which keeps in-frame sequences only. Checked studies attribute under half of the gap to unresolved V genes and leave the rest unexplained. The sample contains hundreds of thousands of clones, roughly 87% of them found a single time. Roughly 3.2% of the sample is in the top ten clones. Source: peripheral blood, taken in a trial of Ad26.COV2.S vaccine versus placebo. The receptors shown here come from a person aged 18 to 59 who received the Ad26.COV2.S COVID-19 vaccine or a placebo.

This rearrangement joins TRBV2 to TRBJ2-7; the D call may be TRBD1 or TRBD2 (5 bases each). The CDR3 is 14 amino acids. V was cut by 8 bases and J by 6 bases, with 20 bases left in between. Germline CDR1 is SNHLY and CDR2 is FYNNEI. CDR3 nucleotide sequence: TGTGCCAGCCTCACGGGGCAGGGAGTCCCCGAGCAGTACTTC. This encodes CASLTGQGVPEQYF.

This clone was seen only a few times. The V call is TRBV7-9, the J call TRBJ1-2; the D is unclear. The CDR3 totals 15 residues. The V and J ends lost 5 bases and 4 bases respectively, with 17 bases between them. The germline gives CDR1 SEHNR, CDR2 FQNEAQ (reference sequence). CDR3 sequence: CASSVNAAGPYGYTF. DNA of the CDR3: TGTGCCAGCAGCGTAAACGCAGCCGGCCCCTATGGCTACACCTTC.

The rearrangement joins TRBV27 to TRBJ2-3, with unresolved D. CDR1 and CDR2 (germline): MNHEY, SMNVEV (reference sequence). The CDR3 has 13 amino acids. Trimming cost V 3 bases and J 1 base, with 5 bases left between them. CDR3 DNA: TGTGCCAGCAGTTTCGGAGGCACAGATACGCAGTATTTT. This encodes CASSFGGTDTQYF.